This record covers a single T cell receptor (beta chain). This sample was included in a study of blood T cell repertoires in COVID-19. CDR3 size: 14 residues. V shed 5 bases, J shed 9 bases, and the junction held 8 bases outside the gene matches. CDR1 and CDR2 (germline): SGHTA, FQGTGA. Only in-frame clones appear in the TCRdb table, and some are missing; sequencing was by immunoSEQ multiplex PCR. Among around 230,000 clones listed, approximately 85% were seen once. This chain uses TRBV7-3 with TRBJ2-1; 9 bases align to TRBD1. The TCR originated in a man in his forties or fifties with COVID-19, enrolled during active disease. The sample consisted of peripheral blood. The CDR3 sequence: CASSTQGQGSEQFF. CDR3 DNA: TGTGCCAGCAGCACCCAGGGACAGGGCAGTGAGCAGTTCTTC.